This T cell receptor beta chain is from a study of blood T cells in healthy people across ages (dated by TCRdb to between 2014 and 2016). At the level of the whole study: In model experiments, template switching captured roughly one uniquely barcoded TCR beta cDNA molecule for every two T cells. Using deep sequencing normalized with unique cDNA molecular identifiers, the study measured how TCR beta repertoire diversity changes with age. Donors were grouped into four age groups: young (average approximately 16 years), middle-aged (around 39), aged (roughly 67) and long-lived (approximately 81). To avoid experimental bias, donors of different ages were randomly spread across the sequencing lanes. For two donors (one aged 18 to 29 and one aged 80 or older), the study analyzed two additional independent replicas of 1 million unique cDNA reads from the same blood draw.

This clonotype has at least ten counts. Its antigen target is currently unknown. No qualities accompany the bases; no much larger clone lies one base away. According to the germline V gene (reference sequence), CDR1 reads LGHDT and CDR2 reads YNNKEL. Between the V and J ends, shortened by 5 bases and 3 bases respectively, the junction contains 7 bases. The cysteine opens and the phenylalanine closes a CDR3 of 12 amino acids. The sequence is cut down to CDR3 DNA, 36 bases in frame from base 1. What the study reported, not specific to this receptor: Since profiling was done on bulk unsorted PBMCs, naive and antigen-experienced compartments could not be conclusively compared. Estimates of total diversity based on one million sequenced T cells were considered lower bounds and underestimates. Observed TCR beta diversity correlated strongly with the percentage of naive T cells measured by flow cytometry. As age increased, observed TCR beta diversity per million T cells dropped in a roughly linear way, and a significant reduction was already evident by age about 40. The CMV infection status of donors was not known, potentially confounding age-related changes in expanded clonotypes. The long-lived group showed more naive CD4+ T cells, fewer expanded clones and increased TCR diversity than the aged group, suggesting age selection.

Libraries came from 5' RACE. The sample was run on an Illumina HiSeq 2500. A second PCR of about 6 to 11 cycles was run with a J-beta primer mix and a sample-barcoded 5' primer. A unique molecular identifier was introduced onto each TCR beta cDNA molecule by a template-switch 5' adaptor carrying 12 random nucleotides. At least 2.5 million CDR3-containing paired-end reads were obtained from each sample. All of the RNA was converted into first-strand cDNA using the Mint cDNA synthesis kit, with a TRBC-specific oligonucleotide serving as the primer. After uracil-DNA glycosylase treatment, a first 18-cycle PCR used universal primers M1SS and BC2_uni_R on all cDNA. The published analysis was carried out like this. Normalization of each sample was performed by random selection of 1 million high-quality reads, each carrying a distinct molecular identifier. Reads with shared molecular identifiers were discarded instead of being binned into consensus sequences. MiTCR, run with a Q25 quality threshold and the strictest error-elimination algorithm, handled CDR3 identification, clonotype clustering and error correction. Lower-bound total TCR beta diversity was estimated with a nonparametric unseen species model using Euler transformation. TCRdb applied fastp at Q25 and MiXCR to the public reads, then kept only in-frame beta chains. Identical CDR3 protein sequences are pooled into one entry, listed with their most common genes and DNA. These V and J calls derive from TCRdb rather than the authors' analysis. The sample records some 320,000 distinct CDR3 sequences, around 29% of which are singletons. The ten largest clones capture roughly 28% of the sample.

The donors were 40 or so Caucasian individuals from Russia, aged roughly 6 to 90 years, who were systemically healthy. Each donor gave approximately 9.3 milliliters of peripheral blood, collected into EDTA-treated Vacutainer tubes. Ficoll-Paque density-gradient centrifugation was used to isolate PBMCs, with at least 6.5 million per sample. Total RNA was extracted from PBMCs with Trizol reagent, with at least 6 micrograms obtained per sample. For every donor, flow cytometry on a PBMC aliquot measured the percentage of naive CD45RAhigh/CD27high T cells. Sequencing was done on a sample of blood. This clonotype originated in a woman aged 65 to 85 in good health. In this chain, TRBV3-1 is recombined with TRBJ2-5; the D gene cannot be named for sure. CDR3 reads: CASSEYEETQYF. The nucleotide sequence is TGTGCCAGCAGCGAGTACGAAGAGACCCAGTACTTC.